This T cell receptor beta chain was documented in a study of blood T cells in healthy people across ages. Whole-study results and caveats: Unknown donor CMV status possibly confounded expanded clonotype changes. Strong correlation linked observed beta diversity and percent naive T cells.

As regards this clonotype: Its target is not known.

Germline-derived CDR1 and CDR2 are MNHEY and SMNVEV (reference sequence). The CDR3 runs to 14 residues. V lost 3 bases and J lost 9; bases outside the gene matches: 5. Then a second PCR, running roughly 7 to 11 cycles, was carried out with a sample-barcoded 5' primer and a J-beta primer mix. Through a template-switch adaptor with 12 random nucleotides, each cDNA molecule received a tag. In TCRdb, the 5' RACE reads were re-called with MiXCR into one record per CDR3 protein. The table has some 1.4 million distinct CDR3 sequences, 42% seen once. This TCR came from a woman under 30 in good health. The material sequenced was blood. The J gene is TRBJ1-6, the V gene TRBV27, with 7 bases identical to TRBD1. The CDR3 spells CASSFDREGSPLHF. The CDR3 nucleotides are TGTGCCAGCAGTTTCGACAGGGAGGGTTCACCCCTCCACTTT.